This T cell receptor beta chain was profiled in a study of T-cell memory formation after mild COVID-19. The germline CDR1 and CDR2 sequences are MNHEY and SVGEGT. CDR3 length equals 14 residues. J gave up 5 bases and V 6 bases, and 8 bases lay outside the gene matches. With constant-segment primers, 5'RACE yielded cDNA libraries of TCR alpha and TCR beta that carried sample barcodes and UMIs. Via MiXCR, TCRdb re-called the 5' RACE reads, giving one row per CDR3 protein. Of 55,000 to 70,000 distinct CDR3 sequences in the sample, 25% to 35% were seen once. This clonotype turned up a few times. The antigen is not known. Findings and limits, study-wide: CD4/CD8 balance characterized clones contracting day 15 to 85, and CD4+ skew characterized later expanders.

The V call is TRBV6-2 or TRBV6-3, the J call TRBJ1-1; the match to TRBD1 covers 8 bases. Sequenced input: PBMCs or a T cell subset sorted from them (not recorded which). The receptor was derived from a man in his late teens or twenties who had mild COVID-19 (a few samples of this study predate the infection). Cell type and time point are not known. Here the CDR3 DNA reads TGTGCCAGCAGCCGTGGACAGGGAGGGACTGAAGCTTTCTTT. Amino acids: CASSRGQGGTEAFF.